These T cell receptor beta chains were read from a single sample in a study of shared clonotypes between healthy human individuals. Assay used: immunoSEQ multiplex PCR; TCRdb lists only in-frame clones, some missing. The sample holds around 1.6 million clones, approximately 98% seen once. The sequencing input was naive CD4+ T cells sorted from blood. The origin of the receptors is a man younger than 45 in good health. CDR3s include the opening cysteine and the closing phenylalanine or tryptophan. A D gene is named only where the DNA matches it firmly. Size tells how often a clone was seen (once, few, many) or the class of an expanded clone, and some rows leave it out.

J | D | size | V | DNA | CDR3
TRBJ1-1 | NA | NA | TRBV28 | TGTGCCAGCAGTTTCAAAGGGGCAGCTTTCTTT | CASSFKGAAFF
TRBJ2-7 | NA | NA | TRBV27 | TGTGCCAGCAGTGTTACGGGACCTTCAACCTACGAGCAGTACTTC | CASSVTGPSTYEQYF
TRBJ2-7 | TRBD1 | NA | TRBV5-4 | TGTGCCAGCAGCTTGAAGGGACAGAGCTCCTACGAGCAGTACTTC | CASSLKGQSSYEQYF
TRBJ2-7 | NA | once | TRBV5-6 | TGTGCCAGCAGCTTTAGGTCTCGGGGATACGAGCAGTACTTC | CASSFRSRGYEQYF
TRBJ2-1 | NA | NA | TRBV19 | TGTGCCAGTACTCCCTGGGGTCCTTCTAACTCCTACAATGAGCAGTTCTTC | CASTPWGPSNSYNEQFF
TRBJ2-3 | TRBD1 | NA | TRBV18 | TGTGCCAGCTCAGTAGTACAGGGGTCAGATACGCAGTATTTT | CASSVVQGSDTQYF
TRBJ2-7 | TRBD2 | NA | TRBV5-1 | TGCGCCAGCAGCCCCCGGGGTAGCGGGGTGGGGCAGTACTTC | CASSPRGSGVGQYF
TRBJ2-7 | TRBD1 | NA | TRBV29-1 | TGCAGCGTTGTAGGGGTCCCGGGACAGAGCTCCTACGAGCAGTACTTC | CSVVGVPGQSSYEQYF
TRBJ1-1 | NA | NA | TRBV30 | TGTGCCTGGAGTGTGTTTAGTGCTGAAGCTTTCTTT | CAWSVFSAEAFF
TRBJ2-7 | NA | NA | TRBV7-8 | TGTGCCAGCAGCCGGGGACGCGGGGCCTACGAGCAGTACTTC | CASSRGRGAYEQYF
TRBJ2-7 | NA | NA | TRBV7-2 | TGTGCCAGCAGCGAGGGACACTTCTACGAGCAGTACTTC | CASSEGHFYEQYF
TRBJ1-1 | NA | NA | TRBV9 | TGTGCCAGCAGCAGGGGGAGCACTGAAGCTTTCTTT | CASSRGSTEAFF
TRBJ2-7 | NA | NA | TRBV6-1 | TGTGCCAGCAGTCTCGAGGTCCCCTACGAGCAGTACTTC | CASSLEVPYEQYF
TRBJ2-2 | TRBD1 | NA | TRBV10-1 | TGCGCCAGCAGGGCCGGGACAGGGGTCACCGGGGAGCTGTTTTTT | CASRAGTGVTGELFF
TRBJ2-5 | NA | NA | TRBV18 | TGTGCCAGCTCAGACAGAAACCAAGAGACCCAGTACTTC | CASSDRNQETQYF
TRBJ2-2 | TRBD1 | NA | TRBV5-1 | TGCGCCAGCAGCCTGGGGGACAGCTACACCGGGGAGCTGTTTTTT | CASSLGDSYTGELFF
TRBJ2-7 | NA | NA | TRBV5-1 | TGCGCCAGCAGCCTCATCGAAGGGTTAGACGAGCAGTACTTC | CASSLIEGLDEQYF
TRBJ2-2 | NA | NA | TRBV10-1 | TGCGCCAGCAGTGGAGTAGATTTTCCCTCCGGCGGGGAGCTGTTTTTT | CASSGVDFPSGGELFF
TRBJ2-1 | NA | NA | TRBV19 | TGTGCCAGTAGTATACGGCAGAATGAGCAGTTCTTC | CASSIRQNEQFF
TRBJ1-4 | NA | NA | TRBV6-1 | TGTGCCAGCAGTGAACGGCAGCTTAATGAAAAACTGTTTTTT | CASSERQLNEKLFF
TRBJ1-1 | NA | once | TRBV29-1 | TGCAGCGTTGACGGGACGTCGACTGAAGCTTTCTTT | CSVDGTSTEAFF
TRBJ2-2 | NA | NA | TRBV5-1 | TGCGCCAGCAGCTCTGCCAGGGCCCCGAACACCGGGGAGCTGTTTTTT | CASSSARAPNTGELFF
TRBJ2-7 | TRBD1 | NA | TRBV11-3 | TGTGCCAGCAGTCAACAGGGGGCGAACGAGCAGTACTTC | CASSQQGANEQYF
TRBJ2-3 | TRBD1 | NA | TRBV5-6 | TGTGCCAGCTGGGCAGGGGGACCAGATACGCAGTATTTT | CASWAGGPDTQYF
TRBJ2-6 | NA | once | TRBV6-1 | TGTGCCAGCAGTGAATTGGCGGTAGGGGCCAACGTCCTGACTTTC | CASSELAVGANVLTF
TRBJ1-1 | TRBD1 | NA | TRBV18 | TGTGCCAGCTCACCACCGACAGGGGTGAACACTGAAGCTTTCTTT | CASSPPTGVNTEAFF
TRBJ2-1 | NA | NA | TRBV6-6 | TGTGCCAGCAGTAGTCTTCTAGCTGACTCCTACAATGAGCAGTTCTTC | CASSSLLADSYNEQFF
TRBJ2-5 | NA | NA | TRBV6-5 | TGTGCCAGCAGTGGGGGGATGGGAGAGACCCAGTACTTC | CASSGGMGETQYF
TRBJ2-7 | TRBD2 | NA | TRBV11-2 | TGTGCCAGCAGTACTACAAGCGGGAGAAATTTCGAGCAGTACTTC | CASSTTSGRNFEQYF
TRBJ2-1 | NA | NA | TRBV6-5 | TGTGCCAGCAGTGGCAGGGGGCTAGCGGATGAGCAGTTCTTC | CASSGRGLADEQFF
TRBJ2-7 | NA | NA | TRBV2 | TGTGCCAGCAGTGAACAGAGATCCTCCTACGAGCAGTACTTC | CASSEQRSSYEQYF